The sequence of this TCR beta chain was determined in a study of cytomegalovirus exposure and HLA in healthy donors. Whole-study findings and limits: Some V segments, TRBV6-2 and TRBV6-3 among them, were indistinguishable and were therefore excluded. The majority of CMV-associated TCR beta chains were reported as apparently HLA-restricted in a later analysis.

The PCR used 60 Vbeta and 13 Jbeta primers. Clones were read by immunoSEQ multiplex PCR, and TCRdb kept only the in-frame ones, dropping some. The repertoire holds more than 110,000 clones, 65% to 80% seen once, with 1.5% to 2% in the top ten. Details on this clone: Its target is unknown.

With 9 bases clipped from V and 2 bases from J, the junction kept 8 bases outside the gene matches. Germline lookup yields CDR1 LNHDA and CDR2 SQIVND (reference sequence). The CDR3 has 14 residues. Source material: PBMCs. The rearrangement joins TRBV19 to TRBJ2-3, with 7 bases aligning to TRBD1. The sequence was obtained from a woman aged 25 to 39 in good health and CMV-seronegative. CDR3 sequence: CASAGGSHTDTQYF. CDR3 DNA sequence: TGTGCCAGCGCAGGGGGATCTCACACAGATACGCAGTATTTT.